Shown below are 30 T cell receptor beta chains from a single sample sequenced in a study of T-cell reconstitution after alpha-beta-depleted transplantation in children. Researchers prepared the TCRbeta library using unique molecular identifiers, the study reports. TCRdb reprocessed the PCR reads with MiXCR, giving one entry per CDR3 protein. The table includes 75,000 to 80,000 distinct CDR3 sequences, around 18% detected once. Sample: PBMCs, mostly from graft donor cells, taken 360 days after TCRalphabeta/CD19-depleted stem cell transplant. These TCRs come from a male patient between 2 and 10 years old who had a stem cell transplant for acute lymphoblastic leukemia, so the T cells may come from the graft donor.

The genes are TRBV20-1 and TRBJ2-3; D perhaps matches TRBD2 (6 bases). Germline V gene sequence: CDR1 DFQATT, CDR2 SNEGSKA (reference sequence). Trimming shortened V by 1 base and J by 2 bases, and 7 bases separated the two germline ends. CDR3 length: 13 amino acids. CDR3 nucleotide sequence: TGCAGTGCTAGAGGGGACTTCACAGATACGCAGTATTTT. Its protein product is CSARGDFTDTQYF.

The J gene is TRBJ2-1, the V gene TRBV25-1, with D perhaps being TRBD1 or TRBD2 (5 bases each). Trimming pared 6 bases from V and 4 bases from J, leaving 13 bases between. The CDR3 is 14 residues long. Germline values: CDR1 MGHDK, CDR2 SYGVNS. The CDR3 bases are TGTGCCAGCAGGGGACGGTGGCTGTACAATGAGCAGTTCTTC. Its protein product is CASRGRWLYNEQFF.

The chain carries TRBV29-1 and TRBJ2-5; D might be TRBD1 (5 bases). The length of the CDR3 is 11 residues. V was trimmed by 4 bases and J by 5 bases, leaving 8 bases between them. The germline V gene encodes CDR1 SQVTM and CDR2 ANQGSEA. The CDR3 sequence is CSVGTRETQYF. CDR3 coding DNA: TGCAGCGTTGGGACACGCGAGACCCAGTACTTC.

This clonotype showed up just a few times. This chain uses TRBV3-1 with TRBJ2-1; 12 nucleotides agree with TRBD2. Germline CDR1 LGHDT, CDR2 YNNKEL (reference sequence). The J segment lost 9 bases and the V segment lost 4 bases, leaving 19 bases of the junction unmatched. The CDR3 contains 19 residues. The CDR3 bases are TGTGCCAGCAGCCCAGTCTATTTTCCCCAACTAGCGGGAGGCGGTGAGCAGTTCTTC. Its translation: CASSPVYFPQLAGGGEQFF.

V is TRBV3-1 and J is TRBJ2-1; D remains ambiguous. V lost 4 bases to trimming and J lost 0 bases, with 10 bases between them. The CDR3 is 15 residues long. CDR1 is LGHDT and CDR2 is YNNKEL in the germline V gene (reference sequence). The chain's CDR3 is CASSRQRSSYNEQFF. The CDR3 DNA is TGTGCCAGCAGCCGTCAGCGAAGCTCCTACAATGAGCAGTTCTTC.

This clonotype has just a few counts. The genes are TRBV29-1 and TRBJ2-1; D tentatively reads TRBD1 or TRBD2 (6 bases each). Trimming took off 5 bases at V and 0 bases at J, with 14 bases between the two ends. The CDR3 sequence is 15 residues long. Per the germline V gene, CDR1 is SQVTM and CDR2 is ANQGSEA. The CDR3, as DNA: TGCAGCGTTCGGGGGCGGATTAGCTCCTACAATGAGCAGTTCTTC. Translated, it gives CSVRGRISSYNEQFF.

This CDR3 reads CSATPHGETQYF. The CDR3 nucleotides are TGCAGTGCTACTCCACACGGGGAGACCCAGTACTTC. The chain is built from TRBV20-1 and TRBJ2-5, with D unresolved. Per the germline V gene, CDR1 is DFQATT and CDR2 is SNEGSKA (reference sequence). V was cut by 4 bases and J by 5 bases, with 11 bases left in between. This CDR3 spans 12 amino acids.

A few counts support this clonotype. J is TRBJ2-4 and V is TRBV7-9; no definite D call. Looked up from germline, CDR1 is SEHNR and CDR2 is FQNEAQ (reference sequence). The CDR3 covers 14 residues. The V gene lost 0 bases and the J gene lost 8 bases, with 11 bases spanning the gap. CDR3 region: CASSLAVPRDIQYF. In nucleotides, the CDR3 is TGTGCCAGCAGCTTAGCGGTACCTAGGGACATTCAGTACTTC.

J is TRBJ2-7 and V is TRBV20-1; TRBD2 agrees at 8 bases. V trimming: 2 bases; J trimming: 1 base; junction bases outside the gene matches: 7. The CDR3 totals 15 residues. The V gene's germline CDR1 is DFQATT and CDR2 SNEGSKA (reference sequence). CDR3 sequence: CSARRRPSGSYEQYF. The CDR3 bases are TGCAGTGCTAGAAGGAGGCCTAGCGGGTCCTACGAGCAGTACTTC.

J is TRBJ2-1 and V is TRBV6-1; D is possibly TRBD2 (5 bases). Germline assignment: CDR1 MNHNS and CDR2 SASEGT. V gave up 6 bases and J gave up 11 bases, with 17 bases separating them. This CDR3 is built from 13 residues. CDR3 DNA sequence: TGTGCCAGCAGGCGGGTTGGAAGCACCAAGCAGTTCTTC. It encodes CASRRVGSTKQFF.

Only a few counts were recorded for this clonotype. The chain has TRBV7-9 and TRBJ2-7; a weak D match, TRBD1 (5 bases). V gave up 3 bases and J gave up 2 bases, with 11 bases separating them. This CDR3 has 14 amino acids. Germline CDR1 and CDR2: SEHNR and FQNEAQ (reference sequence). The CDR3 spells CASSFGAEPYEQYF. The CDR3, as DNA: TGTGCCAGCAGCTTTGGGGCGGAGCCCTACGAGCAGTACTTC.

The chain recombines TRBV2 with TRBJ2-5; D might be TRBD2 (5 bases). V dropped 4 bases and J dropped 5 bases, with 20 bases sitting between them. This CDR3 has 16 amino acids. CDR1 and CDR2 (germline): SNHLY, FYNNEI. CDR3 sequence: CASSASDPEIAETQYF. CDR3 nucleotide sequence: TGTGCCAGCAGTGCATCAGACCCGGAGATAGCGGAGACCCAGTACTTC. Supplemented by reference TRBV2 and TRBJ2-5, the full variable domain reads EPEVTQTPSHQVTQMGQEVILRCVPISNHLYFYWYRQILGQKVEFLVSFYNNEISEKSEIFDDQFSVERPDGSNFTLKIRSTKLEDSAMYFCASSASDPEIAETQYFGPGTRLLVL.

This clonotype was found many times. The J gene is TRBJ2-7, the V gene TRBV20-1; D not certain. The CDR3 consists of 13 residues. Germline CDR1 reads DFQATT; CDR2 reads SNEGSKA (reference sequence). Trimming took off 2 bases at V and 10 bases at J, with 18 bases between the two ends. The CDR3 DNA follows: TGCAGTGCTAGACAGCTTTTTACCCTTTCCCAGTACTTC. Translating gives CSARQLFTLSQYF.

This clonotype was seen more than once but under ten times. The chain employs TRBV5-4 and TRBJ2-2, with D possibly matching TRBD1 (6 bases). Germline V CDR1 and CDR2: SGHNT, YYREEE (reference sequence). V was shortened by 2 bases and J by 4 bases, with 6 bases between the two germline ends. This CDR3 contains 13 residues. The CDR3 nucleotides read TGTGCCAGCAGCTTCAGGGGCACCGGGGAGCTGTTTTTT. It yields the protein CASSFRGTGELFF.

This chain joins TRBV5-1 and TRBJ1-1, with D perhaps matching TRBD1 (6 bases). Germline CDR1 and CDR2: SGHRS and YFSETQ. The V and J ends lost 4 bases and 1 base respectively, with 14 bases between them. The CDR3 spans 15 residues. The CDR3 reads CASSHHDRRNTEAFF. The CDR3, as DNA: TGCGCCAGCAGCCACCATGACAGGCGGAACACTGAAGCTTTCTTT. Supplemented by reference TRBV5-1 and TRBJ1-1, the full variable domain reads KAGVTQTPRYLIKTRGQQVTLSCSPISGHRSVSWYQQTPGQGLQFLFEYFSETQRNKGNFPGRFSGRQFSNSRSEMNVSTLELGDSALYLCASSHHDRRNTEAFFGQGTRLTVV.

This clonotype was counted a few times. The chain uses TRBV6-5 and TRBJ2-1; 9 nucleotides align to TRBD2. Germline CDR1 and CDR2: MNHEY and SVGAGI. Trimming cost V 3 bases and J 3 bases; bases outside gene matches: 6. The CDR3 is 16 residues long. The CDR3 nucleotides are TGTGCCAGCAGTTATCAGGCGGGAGGGGACTACAATGAGCAGTTCTTC. It specifies CASSYQAGGDYNEQFF.

This chain joins TRBV2 and TRBJ1-1; D unclear. Trimming removed 2 bases at V and 10 bases at J, with 8 bases between. Germline CDR1 and CDR2: SNHLY and FYNNEI. The CDR3 has 11 amino acids. CDR3 sequence: CASSESVGAFF. CDR3 nucleotides: TGTGCCAGCAGTGAATCTGTCGGAGCTTTCTTT.

The rearrangement joins TRBV10-3 to TRBJ2-5; unclear D gene. The length of the CDR3 is 15 residues. V lost 2 bases to trimming and J lost 3 bases, with 13 bases between them. Germline values: CDR1 ENHRY, CDR2 SYGVKD. The chain's CDR3 is CAISERWLQKETQYF. CDR3 DNA: TGTGCCATCAGTGAGAGATGGCTACAGAAAGAGACCCAGTACTTC.

In its sample, this clonotype was seen a few times. The chain uses TRBV6-5 and TRBJ2-4; TRBD1 matches at 9 bases. The V segment lost 4 bases and the J segment 0 bases; nucleotides outside the gene matches: 7. This CDR3 has 17 amino acids. The V gene's germline CDR1 is MNHEY and CDR2 SVGAGI. The chain's CDR3 is CASSSDRGWVAKNIQYF. The CDR3 nucleotides are TGTGCCAGCAGTTCCGACAGGGGGTGGGTAGCCAAAAACATTCAGTACTTC.

In its sample, this clonotype was seen a few times. The genes are TRBV5-1 and TRBJ2-7, with no clear D. V lost 2 bases, J lost 5 bases, and 17 bases lay in between. The CDR3 has 15 amino acids. The germline V gene has CDR1 SGHRS and CDR2 YFSETQ. The CDR3 here is CASSFPSALSHEQYF. CDR3 in DNA: TGCGCCAGCAGCTTCCCGAGTGCCCTTAGTCACGAGCAGTACTTC.

Notes on this clonotype: It is unclear where the CDR3 begins or ends on the DNA, so no DNA is shown, and the CDR3 is as TCRdb lists it. The chain links TRBV7-9 to TRBJ2-7; the table assigns TRBD1, which was not confirmed against the DNA. The CDR3 extends over 20 residues, inclusive of both ends. The germline CDR1 and CDR2 sequences are SEHNR and FQNEAQ (reference sequence). The CDR3 spells CARDTWPTSSTSDRAHEQYF.

This clonotype was picked up many times. This chain connects TRBV7-9 to TRBJ1-1; TRBD1 agrees at 7 bases. Germline CDR1 SEHNR, CDR2 FQNEAQ (reference sequence). The CDR3 has 14 amino acids. Trimming took 5 bases from V and 10 from J; bases not matched to a gene: 13. CDR3 protein: CASSGGAGGFRAFF. The CDR3 DNA reads as TGTGCCAGCAGCGGCGGGGCAGGGGGATTTAGAGCTTTCTTT.

This clonotype was found a few times. The chain recombines TRBV4-2 with TRBJ2-5; 11 bases are a match to TRBD1. The ends lost 2 bases at V and 1 base at J; junction bases unmatched: 3. There are 16 residues in the CDR3. The germline V gene encodes CDR1 LGHNA and CDR2 YNFKEQ. The CDR3 protein is CASSQWDRGSQETQYF. In DNA, the CDR3 is TGTGCCAGCAGCCAATGGGACAGGGGGAGCCAAGAGACCCAGTACTTC.

The table lists this clonotype with a few counts. This chain's CDR3 is CASSLETSGAPTDTQYF. The CDR3 DNA is TGTGCCAGCAGCTTAGAGACTAGCGGGGCACCCACAGATACGCAGTATTTT. This chain joins TRBV7-6 and TRBJ2-3, with 11 bases aligning to TRBD2. Germline lookup yields CDR1 SGHVS and CDR2 FNYEAQ. Trimming removed 1 base from V and 2 bases from J; junction bases left unmatched: 5. This CDR3 spans 17 amino acids.

The J gene is TRBJ2-7, the V gene TRBV7-9; D call uncertain. Germline V gene lookup returns CDR1 SEHNR and CDR2 FQNEAQ (reference sequence). There are 13 residues in the CDR3. Trimming left V 0 bases short and J 3 bases short, with 6 bases between. The chain's CDR3 is CASSLARYYEQYF. DNA for the CDR3: TGTGCCAGCAGCTTAGCTCGATACTACGAGCAGTACTTC.

This clonotype was picked up a small number of times. The chain links TRBV4-1 to TRBJ2-6; D remains ambiguous. Trimming took off 1 base at V and 5 bases at J, with 15 bases between the two ends. CDR1 is MGHRA, CDR2 YSYEKL, per germline. The CDR3 has 17 residues. The CDR3 region is CASSQVRAANRANVLTF. As DNA, the CDR3 is TGCGCCAGCAGCCAAGTTAGGGCCGCCAATAGGGCCAACGTCCTGACTTTC.

Only a few counts were recorded for this clonotype. The chain recombines TRBV19 with TRBJ2-7; D is ambiguous. Germline loops: CDR1 LNHDA, CDR2 SQIVND (reference sequence). This CDR3 is 13 amino acids long. V lost 1 base and J lost 7, with 11 bases in between. CDR3 DNA: TGTGCCAGTAGTATAGGAGGCTTGGGGGAGCAGTACTTC. Its translation: CASSIGGLGEQYF.

In this sample, this clonotype turned up a few times. This chain joins TRBV6-1 and TRBJ2-7; TRBD2 agrees at 14 bases. The CDR3 consists of 18 residues. Germline V CDR1 and CDR2: MNHNS, SASEGT. The V and J ends lost 6 bases and 6 bases, in that order; junction bases with no gene match: 16. CDR3 bases: TGTGCCAGCAGCAAGGGGAGGGGACTAGCGGGAGACTACCGCGAGCAGTACTTC. This encodes CASSKGRGLAGDYREQYF.

The V gene is TRBV11-2, the J gene TRBJ2-1; TRBD2 matches at 11 bases. CDR3 length equals 15 residues. Looked up from germline, CDR1 is SGHAT and CDR2 is FQNNGV. V gave up 5 bases and J gave up 6 bases; unmatched junction bases: 6. CDR3 in amino acids: CASSPTSGKVNEQFF. CDR3 coding DNA: TGTGCCAGCAGCCCGACTAGCGGGAAGGTCAATGAGCAGTTCTTC.

This clonotype was observed a few times. The chain links TRBV12-3 or TRBV12-4 to TRBJ2-3, with 11 bases that match TRBD2. This CDR3 is built from 14 residues. The trim removed 5 bases at V and 9 bases at J, leaving 7 bases unmatched. The CDR3 sequence is CASSELAGVRTQYF. Written as DNA, the CDR3 is TGTGCCAGCAGTGAACTAGCGGGAGTGAGGACGCAGTATTTT.